A selection of T cell receptor beta chains follows, all from one sample in a study of cytomegalovirus exposure and HLA in healthy donors. Clones were read by immunoSEQ multiplex PCR, and TCRdb kept only the in-frame ones, dropping some. This sample has around 130,000 clones; roughly 78% occur once, and the top ten carry under 3%. The specimen sequenced was PBMCs. Source of these receptors: a man aged 25 to 40 in good health and CMV-seronegative. Each CDR3 is given with its conserved first and last residue. A D gene is named only where the DNA matches it firmly. For some rows the clone size is stated as once, few or many, or as a class when expanded; others skip it.

clone size | J gene | D gene | V gene | CDR3 protein | CDR3 DNA
NA | TRBJ2-2 | TRBD1 | TRBV7-2 | CASSPDRTTNTGELFF | TGTGCCAGCAGCCCGGACAGGACCACAAACACCGGGGAGCTGTTTTTT
NA | TRBJ2-4 | NA | TRBV27 | CASSLFAGENIQYF | TGTGCCAGCAGTTTATTCGCAGGGGAAAACATTCAGTACTTC
NA | TRBJ2-7 | TRBD2 | TRBV19 | CASSINPSTSGPYEQYF | TGTGCCAGTAGTATAAATCCCTCGACTAGCGGGCCCTACGAGCAGTACTTC
NA | TRBJ2-7 | NA | TRBV15 | CATSREGTTHEQYF | TGTGCCACCAGCAGAGAGGGGACAACCCACGAGCAGTACTTC
NA | TRBJ2-5 | NA | TRBV5-1 | CASSILAEETQYF | TGCGCCAGCAGCATCTTAGCAGAAGAGACCCAGTACTTC
NA | TRBJ2-5 | TRBD2 | TRBV7-9 | CASSLSTGGNLETQYF | TGTGCCAGCAGCCTCTCGACGGGAGGGAACCTAGAGACCCAGTACTTC
NA | TRBJ2-2 | TRBD1 | TRBV10-3 | CAISGGTGNTGELFF | TGTGCCATCAGCGGAGGGACAGGGAACACCGGGGAGCTGTTTTTT
once | TRBJ1-5 | NA | TRBV19 | CASSWEVFSNQPQHF | TGTGCCAGTAGTTGGGAGGTCTTTAGCAATCAGCCCCAGCATTTT
NA | TRBJ2-7 | NA | TRBV11-2 | CASTGQLTLGEQYF | TGTGCCAGCACCGGACAGCTAACCCTTGGCGAGCAGTACTTC
NA | TRBJ2-1 | NA | TRBV5-8 | CASSLGLGCEQFF | TGTGCCAGCAGCTTGGGACTTGGCTGCGAGCAGTTCTTC
NA | TRBJ2-7 | TRBD1 | TRBV2 | CASNQGARYEQYF | TGTGCCAGCAATCAGGGGGCGCGTTACGAGCAGTACTTC
once | TRBJ2-5 | NA | TRBV14 | CASSQVVAVQETQYF | TGTGCCAGCAGCCAAGTGGTGGCGGTGCAAGAGACCCAGTACTTC
NA | TRBJ1-2 | TRBD1 | TRBV6-1 | CASAWGTGGGYGYPF | TGTGCCAGTGCCTGGGGGACAGGGGGCGGCTATGGCTACCCCTTC
NA | TRBJ2-5 | NA | TRBV27 | CASSLTVQETQYF | TGTGCCAGCAGTTTAACGGTCCAAGAGACCCAGTACTTC
NA | TRBJ2-7 | NA | TRBV27 | CASSLSGGRGYEQYF | TGTGCCAGCAGTTTATCAGGGGGGAGGGGCTACGAGCAGTACTTC
few | TRBJ2-7 | NA | TRBV4-2 | CASSQGTEYEQYF | TGTGCCAGCAGCCAAGGGACAGAATACGAGCAGTACTTC
NA | TRBJ1-3 | NA | TRBV19 | CASMSSGNTIYF | TGTGCCAGCATGAGCTCTGGAAACACCATATATTTT
NA | TRBJ1-5 | TRBD1 | TRBV19 | CASSIATGAPNQPQHF | TGTGCCAGTAGTATAGCGACAGGGGCGCCTAATCAGCCCCAGCATTTT
NA | TRBJ2-3 | TRBD2 | TRBV11-2 | CASSIRLAGGPTDTQYF | TGTGCCAGCAGCATCCGACTAGCGGGAGGGCCCACAGATACGCAGTATTTT
NA | TRBJ1-5 | NA | TRBV4-1 | CASSQAREQPQHF | TGCGCCAGCAGCCAAGCCCGGGAACAGCCCCAGCATTTT
NA | TRBJ2-3 | NA | TRBV4-1 | CASSQSGVITSTDTQYF | TGCGCCAGCAGCCAGTCGGGGGTCATCACGAGCACAGATACGCAGTATTTT
NA | TRBJ1-1 | NA | TRBV5-4 | CASSLRGFGEAFF | TGTGCCAGCAGCTTGAGGGGGTTCGGTGAAGCTTTCTTT
few | TRBJ1-5 | NA | TRBV6-5 | CASSGGGIAQHF | TGTGCCAGTAGCGGGGGGGGCATAGCCCAGCATTTT
NA | TRBJ2-3 | NA | TRBV11-2 | CASSSQDSHRTDTQYF | TGTGCCAGCAGCTCACAGGACAGCCATCGCACAGATACGCAGTATTTT
NA | TRBJ1-1 | NA | TRBV18 | CASSPIQSETVEAFF | TGTGCCAGCTCACCAATCCAATCCGAGACAGTTGAAGCTTTCTTT
NA | TRBJ1-5 | TRBD1 | TRBV19 | CASSSQGVSNQPQHF | TGTGCCAGTAGTTCTCAGGGGGTCAGCAATCAGCCCCAGCATTTT
few | TRBJ1-2 | NA | TRBV27 | CASSLQGSQFNYGYTF | TGTGCCAGCAGTTTACAGGGATCCCAGTTTAACTATGGCTACACCTTC
NA | TRBJ2-7 | TRBD2 | TRBV10-3 | CAISGSGSSGEQYF | TGTGCCATCAGTGGTAGCGGGAGCTCTGGCGAGCAGTACTTC
NA | TRBJ1-1 | TRBD1 | TRBV11-2 | CASSPWETGSEAFF | TGTGCCAGCAGCCCCTGGGAGACAGGGTCCGAAGCTTTCTTT
NA | TRBJ2-5 | NA | TRBV2 | CASSEQPDSSETQYF | TGTGCCAGCAGTGAACAACCAGACTCATCGGAGACCCAGTACTTC
NA | TRBJ1-1 | NA | TRBV29-1 | CGGERGMNTEAFF | TGCGGGGGAGAACGGGGGATGAACACTGAAGCTTTCTTT
NA | TRBJ1-1 | NA | TRBV30 | CAWMGLMNTEAFF | TGTGCCTGGATGGGACTTATGAACACTGAAGCTTTCTTT
NA | TRBJ2-1 | NA | TRBV19 | CASNPTGQRVNEQFF | TGTGCCAGTAACCCCACAGGCCAGCGGGTGAATGAGCAGTTCTTC
NA | TRBJ1-1 | TRBD1 | TRBV9 | CASSATGLDPEAFF | TGTGCCAGCAGCGCGACAGGGTTGGACCCTGAAGCTTTCTTT
NA | TRBJ1-5 | TRBD1 | TRBV18 | CASDGTGRLQPQHF | TGTGCCAGCGACGGGACAGGGCGTCTCCAGCCCCAGCATTTT
NA | TRBJ1-4 | NA | TRBV6-5 | CASSATGLGKLFF | TGTGCCAGCAGCGCGACAGGATTGGGGAAACTGTTTTTT
NA | TRBJ1-1 | TRBD1 | TRBV18 | CASSPIRDRGPGNTEAFF | TGTGCCAGCTCACCTATCCGGGACAGGGGACCCGGAAACACTGAAGCTTTCTTT
NA | TRBJ2-1 | TRBD2 | TRBV28 | CASRTSAYNEQFF | TGTGCCAGTAGGACTAGTGCCTACAATGAGCAGTTCTTC
NA | TRBJ2-3 | TRBD2 | TRBV7-9 | CASSLVSGRAGAGTQYF | TGTGCCAGCAGCTTAGTCTCCGGGCGGGCGGGAGCAGGGACGCAGTATTTT
NA | TRBJ2-7 | NA | TRBV29-1 | CSVEVWQGSYEQYF | TGCAGCGTTGAAGTGTGGCAGGGTTCCTACGAGCAGTACTTC
NA | TRBJ1-2 | NA | TRBV10-3 | CAISESGGQNYGYTF | TGTGCCATCAGTGAGTCGGGCGGACAGAACTATGGCTACACCTTC
NA | TRBJ2-7 | TRBD2 | TRBV27 | CASSFPGTRQQYF | TGTGCCAGCAGTTTCCCGGGGACTAGGCAGCAGTACTTC
NA | TRBJ2-7 | TRBD2 | TRBV5-1 | CASSLRLAAPYEQYF | TGCGCCAGCAGCTTGCGACTAGCGGCACCCTACGAGCAGTACTTC
NA | TRBJ1-5 | NA | TRBV19 | CASSIGSRGMGQPQHF | TGTGCCAGTAGTATAGGAAGCAGGGGAATGGGTCAGCCCCAGCATTTT
NA | TRBJ2-7 | TRBD1 | TRBV7-9 | CSSSFGQGSYEQYF | TGTTCCAGCAGCTTTGGACAGGGTTCCTACGAGCAGTACTTC
once | TRBJ2-7 | TRBD2 | TRBV28 | CASSPPRGLRPYEQYF | TGTGCCAGCAGCCCCCCACGGGGACTACGCCCCTACGAGCAGTACTTC